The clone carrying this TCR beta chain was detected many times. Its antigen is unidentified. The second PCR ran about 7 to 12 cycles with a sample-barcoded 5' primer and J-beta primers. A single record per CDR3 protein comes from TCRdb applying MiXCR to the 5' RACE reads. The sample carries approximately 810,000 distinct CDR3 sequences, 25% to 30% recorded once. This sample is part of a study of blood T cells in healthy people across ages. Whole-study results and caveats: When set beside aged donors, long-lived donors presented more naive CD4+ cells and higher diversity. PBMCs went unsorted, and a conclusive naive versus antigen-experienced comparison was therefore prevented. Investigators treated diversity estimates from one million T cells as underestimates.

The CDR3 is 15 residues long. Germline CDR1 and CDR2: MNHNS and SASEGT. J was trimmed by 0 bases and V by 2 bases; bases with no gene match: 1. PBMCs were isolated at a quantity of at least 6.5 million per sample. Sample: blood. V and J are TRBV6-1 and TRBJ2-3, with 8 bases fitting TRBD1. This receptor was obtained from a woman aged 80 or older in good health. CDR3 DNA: TGTGCCAGCAGTGAACGGGACAGGAGCACAGATACGCAGTATTTT. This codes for CASSERDRSTDTQYF.